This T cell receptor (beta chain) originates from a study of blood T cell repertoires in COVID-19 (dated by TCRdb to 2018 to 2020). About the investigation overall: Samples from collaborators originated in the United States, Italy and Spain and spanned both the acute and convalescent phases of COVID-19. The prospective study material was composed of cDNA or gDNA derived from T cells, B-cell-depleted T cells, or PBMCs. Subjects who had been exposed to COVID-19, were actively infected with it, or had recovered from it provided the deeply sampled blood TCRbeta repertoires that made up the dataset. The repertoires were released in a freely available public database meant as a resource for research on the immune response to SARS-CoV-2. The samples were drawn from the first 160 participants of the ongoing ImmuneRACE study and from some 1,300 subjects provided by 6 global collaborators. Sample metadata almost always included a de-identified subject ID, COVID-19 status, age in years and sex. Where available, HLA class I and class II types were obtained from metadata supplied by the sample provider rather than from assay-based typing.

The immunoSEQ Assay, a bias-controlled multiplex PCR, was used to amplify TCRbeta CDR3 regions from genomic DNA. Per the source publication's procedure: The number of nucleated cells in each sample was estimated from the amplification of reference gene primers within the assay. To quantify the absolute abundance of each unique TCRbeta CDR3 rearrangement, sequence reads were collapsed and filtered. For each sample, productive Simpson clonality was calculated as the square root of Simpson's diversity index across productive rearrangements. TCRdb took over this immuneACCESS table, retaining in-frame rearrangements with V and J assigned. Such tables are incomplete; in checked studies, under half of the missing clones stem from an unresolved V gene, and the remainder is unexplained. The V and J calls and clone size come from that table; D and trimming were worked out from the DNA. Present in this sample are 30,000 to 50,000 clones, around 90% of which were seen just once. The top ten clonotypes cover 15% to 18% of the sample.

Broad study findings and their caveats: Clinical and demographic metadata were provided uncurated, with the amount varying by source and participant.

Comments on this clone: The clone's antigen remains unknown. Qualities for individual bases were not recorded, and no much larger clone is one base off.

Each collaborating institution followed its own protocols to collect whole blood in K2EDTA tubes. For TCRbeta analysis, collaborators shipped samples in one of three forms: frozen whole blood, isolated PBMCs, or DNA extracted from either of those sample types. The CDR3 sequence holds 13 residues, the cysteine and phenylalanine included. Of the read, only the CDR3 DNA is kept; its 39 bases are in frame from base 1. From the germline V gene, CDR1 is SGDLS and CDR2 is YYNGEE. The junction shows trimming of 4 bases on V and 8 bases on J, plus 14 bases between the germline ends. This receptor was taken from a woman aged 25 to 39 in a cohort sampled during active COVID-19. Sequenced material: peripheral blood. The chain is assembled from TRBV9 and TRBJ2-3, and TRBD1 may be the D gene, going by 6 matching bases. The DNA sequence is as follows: TGTGCCAGCAGCACTGCCTCAGGGGTTACGCAGTATTTT. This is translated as CASSTASGVTQYF. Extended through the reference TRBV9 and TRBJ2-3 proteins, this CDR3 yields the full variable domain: DSGVTQTPKHLITATGQRVTLRCSPRSGDLSVYWYQQSLDQGLQFLIQYYNGEERAKGNILERFSAQQFPDLHSELNLSSLELGDSALYFCASSTASGVTQYFGPGTRLTVL.